This T cell receptor beta chain originates from a study of blood T cells in healthy people across ages. Germline CDR1 reads SGHTA; CDR2 reads FQGNSA. With 3 bases clipped from V and 0 bases from J, the junction kept 5 bases outside the gene matches. This CDR3 spans 16 amino acids. A second PCR, run for about 7 to 11 cycles, used a sample-barcoded 5' primer plus a J-beta primer mix. TCRdb re-called the 5' RACE reads with MiXCR, one entry per CDR3 protein. The sample yields approximately 600,000 distinct CDR3 sequences, approximately 50% seen once. This clonotype was observed many times. This sequence joins TRBV7-2 and TRBJ2-1; 7 bases match TRBD2. Sequenced: blood. This TCR came from a man aged 55-75 years in good health. The CDR3: CASSLWGGGSYNEQFF. The CDR3 DNA is TGTGCCAGCAGCTTGTGGGGCGGGGGCTCCTACAATGAGCAGTTCTTC.